This T cell receptor (beta chain) was captured by sequencing in a study of shared clonotypes between healthy human individuals. Study-level information: CD4 naive cells filled three plates per donor, CD4 memory three, CD8 naive two and CD8 memory one. Study-level findings and limits: Between a few donors, naive CD4 clonotypes were shared at a level of about 5%. Generation probability values for non-shared clonotypes were lower than those for clonotypes shared by all four donors.

Points on this clone: Its target is not known.

An assay was performed, and its level was deep. Produced via immunoSEQ multiplex PCR; TCRdb's table is partial and in-frame only. Counted here are 600,000 to 750,000 clones, around 72% occurring once; the ten biggest clones make up under 2%. This CDR3 is 14 amino acids long. J lost 2 bases, V lost 4 bases, and 4 bases had no gene match. Per germline, CDR1 SGHRS and CDR2 YFSETQ. The sequence was obtained from a woman aged 30 to 39 in good health. Sequencing was performed on memory CD4+ T cells sorted from blood. Subset reported: CD45RA-negative fraction. The chain joins TRBV5-1 to TRBJ2-3; 7 nucleotides align to TRBD1. The CDR3 nucleotides are TGCGCCAGCAGCCATGGACAGGACACAGATACGCAGTATTTT. Its translation is CASSHGQDTDTQYF.